Given below is one T cell receptor beta chain in context. The data were taken from a study of blood T cell repertoires in COVID-19. Study summary: T cells, B-cell-depleted T cells, or PBMCs provided the cDNA or gDNA that served as material.

Per the original data handling: Nucleated cell counts were estimated from reference gene primer amplification. This table comes from immunoSEQ multiplex PCR, and its TCRdb copy is limited to in-frame clones, with some not included. The DNA gave D and trimming, while V, J and clone size come from that table. The sample yields some 190,000 clones, less than 85% seen once. This CDR3 region has 14 residues. With V trimmed by 0 bases and J by 7 bases, 5 bases remained unmatched. Germline V gene sequence: CDR1 SGHRS, CDR2 YFSETQ. This receptor was taken from a woman older than 75 with COVID-19, enrolled during active disease. The sequencing sample was made of peripheral blood. The chain is built from TRBV5-1 and TRBJ1-2; 8 bases are shared with TRBD1. This CDR3 is CASSLGQGNGGYTF. The CDR3 nucleotides are TGCGCCAGCAGCTTGGGACAGGGGAATGGTGGCTACACCTTC. Using reference TRBV5-1 and TRBJ1-2 for the parts outside the CDR3, the full variable domain is KAGVTQTPRYLIKTRGQQVTLSCSPISGHRSVSWYQQTPGQGLQFLFEYFSETQRNKGNFPGRFSGRQFSNSRSEMNVSTLELGDSALYLCASSLGQGNGGYTFGSGTRLTVV.